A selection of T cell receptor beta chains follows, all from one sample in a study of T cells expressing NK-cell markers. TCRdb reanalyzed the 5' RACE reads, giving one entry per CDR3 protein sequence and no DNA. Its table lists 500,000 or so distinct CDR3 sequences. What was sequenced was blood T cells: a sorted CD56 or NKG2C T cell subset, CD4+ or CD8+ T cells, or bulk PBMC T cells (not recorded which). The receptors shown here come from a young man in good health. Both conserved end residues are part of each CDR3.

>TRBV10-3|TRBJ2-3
CAISESRDRYTDTQYF
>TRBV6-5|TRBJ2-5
CASRYGLETQYF
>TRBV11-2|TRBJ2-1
CASSLDFGGPNEQFF
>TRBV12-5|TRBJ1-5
CASGLGGVDQPQHF
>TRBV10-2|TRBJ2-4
CASRERGKNIQYF
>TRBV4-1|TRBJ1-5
CASSQVQGRSDQPQHF
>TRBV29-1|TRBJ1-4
CSGYWTGDEKLFF
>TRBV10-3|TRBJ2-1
CAINSRDRENEQFF
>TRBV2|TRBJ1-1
CASLDWNTEAFF
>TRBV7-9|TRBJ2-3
CASSERSLDREADTQYF
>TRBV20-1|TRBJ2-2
CSARDPLQGANTGELFF
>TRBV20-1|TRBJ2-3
CSARDLTERRTDTQYF
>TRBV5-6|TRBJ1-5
CASSPGGDSNQPQHF
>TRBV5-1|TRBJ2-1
CASLRDPSSYNEQFF
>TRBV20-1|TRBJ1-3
CSARDVLSGNTIYF
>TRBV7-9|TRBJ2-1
CASRGLAGDYNEQFF
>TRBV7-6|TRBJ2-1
CASSLGSSLGNEQFF
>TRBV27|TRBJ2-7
CASSFGAGREKYF
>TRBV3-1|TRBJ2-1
CASSHRNYEQFF
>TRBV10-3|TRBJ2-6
CAIIGQGDGANVLTF
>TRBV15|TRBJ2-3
CATSGRDRKEAAVQVTQYF
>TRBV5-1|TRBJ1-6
CASSFTSAAHNSPLHF
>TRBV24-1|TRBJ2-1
CATSDPAGDRGLRNEQFF
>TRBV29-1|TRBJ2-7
CSVDFGRGGNEQYF
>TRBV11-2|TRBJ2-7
CASSLVGSAGSTYEQYF
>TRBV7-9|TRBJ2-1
CASSSAPSGRSSYNEQFF
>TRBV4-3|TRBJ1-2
CASSQKRRDRGYGYTF
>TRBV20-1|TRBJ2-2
CSARPPGLATAGELFF
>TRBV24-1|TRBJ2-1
CATSGPSSSYNEQFF